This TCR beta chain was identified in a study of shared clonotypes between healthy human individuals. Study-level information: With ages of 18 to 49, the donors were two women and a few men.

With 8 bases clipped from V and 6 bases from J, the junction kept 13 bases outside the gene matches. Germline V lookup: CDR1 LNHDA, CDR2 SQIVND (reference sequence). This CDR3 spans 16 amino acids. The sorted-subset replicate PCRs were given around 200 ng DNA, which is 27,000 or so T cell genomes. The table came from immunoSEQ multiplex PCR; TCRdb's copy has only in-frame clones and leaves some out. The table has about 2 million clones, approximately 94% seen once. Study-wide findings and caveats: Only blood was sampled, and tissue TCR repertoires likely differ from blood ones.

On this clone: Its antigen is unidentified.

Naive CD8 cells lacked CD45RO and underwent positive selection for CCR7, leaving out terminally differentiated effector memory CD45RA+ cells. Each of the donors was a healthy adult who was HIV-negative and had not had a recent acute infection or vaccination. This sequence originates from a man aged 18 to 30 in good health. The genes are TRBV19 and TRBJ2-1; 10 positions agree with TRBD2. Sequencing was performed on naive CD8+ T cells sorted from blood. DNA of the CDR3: TGTGCCAGTCATGGACTAGCGGAAGAGGACGGCAATGAGCAGTTCTTC. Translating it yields CASHGLAEEDGNEQFF.